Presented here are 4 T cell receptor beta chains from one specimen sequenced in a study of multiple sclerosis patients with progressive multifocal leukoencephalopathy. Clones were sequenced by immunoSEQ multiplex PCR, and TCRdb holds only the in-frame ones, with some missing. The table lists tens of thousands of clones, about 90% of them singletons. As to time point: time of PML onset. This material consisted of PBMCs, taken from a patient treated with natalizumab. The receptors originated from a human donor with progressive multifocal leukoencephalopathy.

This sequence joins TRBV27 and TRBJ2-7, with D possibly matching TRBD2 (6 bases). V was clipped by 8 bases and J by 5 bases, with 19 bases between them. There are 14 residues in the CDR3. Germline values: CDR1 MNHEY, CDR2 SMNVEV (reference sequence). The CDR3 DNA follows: TGTGCCAGCGCCCGGGACTCCCTGCCCGACGAGCAGTACTTC. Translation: CASARDSLPDEQYF.

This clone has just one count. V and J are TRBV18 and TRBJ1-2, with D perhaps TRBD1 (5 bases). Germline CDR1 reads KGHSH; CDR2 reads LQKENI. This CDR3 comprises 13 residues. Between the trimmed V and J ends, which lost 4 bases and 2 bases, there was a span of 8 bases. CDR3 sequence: CASSRQQNYGYTF. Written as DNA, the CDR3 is TGTGCCAGCTCACGACAGCAAAACTATGGCTACACCTTC.

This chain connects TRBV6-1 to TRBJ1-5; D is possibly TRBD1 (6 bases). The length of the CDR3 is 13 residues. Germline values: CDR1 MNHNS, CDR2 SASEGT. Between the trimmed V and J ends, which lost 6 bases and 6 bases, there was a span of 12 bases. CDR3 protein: CASSPEGGQPQHF. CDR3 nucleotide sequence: TGTGCCAGCAGCCCGGAGGGGGGTCAGCCCCAGCATTTT.

CDR3 DNA sequence: TGTGCCACCCGTCGTGAGGGAGGGATCGGTGAGCAGTTCTTC. Translation: CATRREGGIGEQFF. The chain is built from TRBV6-5 and TRBJ2-1; 7 nucleotides match TRBD2. Germline V lookup: CDR1 MNHEY, CDR2 SVGAGI. The V gene end was trimmed by 10 bases and the J gene end by 9 bases; junction bases not matched to a gene: 15. The CDR3 is 14 residues long.